Each of the 18 T cell receptor beta chains below was sequenced from the same sample in a study of technical replicates of blood from a handful of donors. Some clones are missing from TCRdb's copy, which holds only in-frame ones; the method was immunoSEQ multiplex PCR. The top ten clones hold 0.2% to 0.25% of a sample with 75,000 to 90,000 clones, roughly 93% of them seen once. Material for sequencing was T cells isolated from PBMCs. Receptor source: a human donor in good health.

This chain connects TRBV6-5 to TRBJ2-1; D is uncertain. This CDR3 is 15 amino acids long. With 6 bases removed from V and 0 bases from J, the gap between germline ends came to 12 bases. CDR1 MNHEY and CDR2 SVGAGI come from the germline V gene. CDR3 amino acids: CASSRDWSSYNEQFF. The CDR3 DNA reads TGTGCCAGCAGCCGAGACTGGAGCTCCTACAATGAGCAGTTCTTC.

The chain joins TRBV6-6 to TRBJ2-1, with D perhaps matching TRBD2 (5 bases). The CDR3 consists of 16 residues. Between the trimmed V and J ends, which lost 5 bases and 0 bases, there was a span of 14 bases. CDR1 is MNHNY and CDR2 is SVGAGI in the germline V gene (reference sequence). The DNA for the CDR3 is TGTGCCAGCAGTCCTCTGGAGCGGAGCTCCTACAATGAGCAGTTCTTC. It specifies CASSPLERSSYNEQFF.

The chain recombines TRBV5-4 with TRBJ2-7; 12 bases fit TRBD2. V was pared by 2 bases and J by 7 bases, with 7 bases of the junction left unmatched. Germline loops: CDR1 SGHNT, CDR2 YYREEE (reference sequence). The CDR3 is 15 amino acids. DNA of the CDR3: TGTGCCAGCAGCTTTGCTAGCGGGAGGGCTGAGGAGCAGTACTTC. This gives the protein CASSFASGRAEEQYF.

V usage is TRBV5-4 and J usage is TRBJ1-4, with 7 bases matching TRBD1. The CDR3 is made up of 15 amino acids. Per germline, CDR1 SGHNT and CDR2 YYREEE (reference sequence). The V segment lost 4 bases and the J segment 5 bases; nucleotides outside the gene matches: 8. Here the CDR3 reads CASSRSGGRNEKLFF. CDR3 nucleotides: TGTGCCAGCAGCCGTTCAGGGGGTCGGAATGAAAAACTGTTTTTT.

CDR3 sequence (DNA): TGTGCCAGCAGCCAAGATTCAGGGGTGGGAAACACCATATATTTT. It encodes CASSQDSGVGNTIYF. The rearrangement uses TRBV4-2 and TRBJ1-3; TRBD1 might be the D (6 bases). Deletions cut 0 bases from V and 4 bases from J, with 10 bases between. This CDR3 has 15 amino acids. Germline V lookup: CDR1 LGHNA, CDR2 YNFKEQ.

This chain connects TRBV4-1 to TRBJ2-7, with a possible D match to TRBD2 (6 bases). Germline V gives CDR1 MGHRA, CDR2 YSYEKL. This CDR3 comprises 13 residues. Trimming took off 4 bases at V and 3 bases at J, with 10 bases between the two ends. The CDR3 here is CASSPGGGYEQYF. For the CDR3, the DNA is TGCGCCAGCAGCCCCGGGGGAGGCTACGAGCAGTACTTC.

The chain employs TRBV6-5 and TRBJ2-2; 7 nucleotides align to TRBD2. The V gene's germline CDR1 is MNHEY and CDR2 SVGAGI. V was pared by 3 bases and J by 6 bases, with 10 bases of the junction left unmatched. The CDR3 runs to 16 residues. In DNA form, the CDR3 reads TGTGCCAGCAGTTATTCCCCTAGCGGTGGGCCCGGGGAGCTGTTTTTT. Protein: CASSYSPSGGPGELFF.

The chain has TRBV5-1 and TRBJ2-2; D is uncertain. Germline V gene lookup returns CDR1 SGHRS and CDR2 YFSETQ. V was clipped by 3 bases and J by 1 base, with 16 bases between them. This CDR3 region has 17 residues. CDR3: CASSSGGSAENTGELFF. Written as DNA, the CDR3 is TGCGCCAGCAGCTCTGGCGGATCAGCAGAGAACACCGGGGAGCTGTTTTTT.

The rearrangement joins TRBV6-5 to TRBJ1-1, with D hard to call. In germline, CDR1 is MNHEY, CDR2 SVGAGI. This CDR3 contains 11 residues. As DNA, the CDR3 is TGTGGAACAGCTAAGAACACTGAAGCTTTCTTT. This codes for CGTAKNTEAFF.

The rearrangement joins TRBV9 to TRBJ2-3, with 13 positions matching TRBD2. The CDR3 is 14 residues long. V lost 4 bases and J lost 11; bases outside the gene matches: 7. In germline, CDR1 is SGDLS, CDR2 YYNGEE. The CDR3 DNA sequence: TGTGCCAGCAGCCCCGGGACTAGCGGGGAACAGCAGTATTTT. Translating gives CASSPGTSGEQQYF.

The rearrangement uses TRBV6-6 and TRBJ1-3, with D unclear. The CDR3 runs 13 residues. The V and J ends lost 10 bases and 0 bases respectively, with 10 bases between them. Germline V CDR1 and CDR2: MNHNY, SVGAGI (reference sequence). The DNA for the CDR3 is TGTGCCACCCTCGCGAGCTCTGGAAACACCATATATTTT. Translation gives CATLASSGNTIYF.

A few counts support this clone. The chain carries TRBV9 and TRBJ1-1; 11 bases are a match to TRBD1. CDR3 size: 15 residues. With 3 bases clipped from V and 3 bases from J, the junction kept 4 bases outside the gene matches. The germline CDR1 and CDR2 sequences are SGDLS and YYNGEE. In DNA, the CDR3 is TGTGCCAGCAGCGGGACAGGGGGCGTGGACACTGAAGCTTTCTTT. It codes for CASSGTGGVDTEAFF.

The chain uses TRBV4-1 and TRBJ2-7; possible D gene TRBD1, 6 bases. The V and J ends lost 1 base and 6 bases respectively, with 22 bases between them. The CDR3 has 17 residues. CDR1 MGHRA and CDR2 YSYEKL come from the germline V gene. The CDR3 region is CASSQVGGWHSPSEQYF. In DNA, the CDR3 is TGCGCCAGCAGCCAAGTTGGGGGCTGGCACTCCCCCAGCGAGCAGTACTTC.

This sequence joins TRBV19 and TRBJ2-6; perhaps TRBD1 as D (5 bases). This CDR3 is 15 amino acids long. Trimming shortened V by 10 bases and J by 2 bases, and 15 bases separated the two germline ends. CDR1 and CDR2 (germline): LNHDA, SQIVND (reference sequence). CDR3 in amino acids: CATLPGRAGANVLTF. DNA for the CDR3: TGTGCCACCCTCCCAGGGCGAGCTGGGGCCAACGTCCTGACTTTC.

The rearrangement uses TRBV27 and TRBJ1-1, with D perhaps TRBD1 (5 bases). This CDR3 is 14 amino acids long. Deletions cut 2 bases from V and 5 bases from J, with 12 bases between. Germline values: CDR1 MNHEY, CDR2 SMNVEV (reference sequence). The CDR3 sequence is CASSLSRVRTEAFF. CDR3 nucleotides: TGTGCCAGCAGTTTAAGCAGGGTGAGGACTGAAGCTTTCTTT.

The gene calls are TRBV6-5 and TRBJ2-1, with TRBD1 identical over 12 bases. The CDR3 spans 16 residues. The germline V gene has CDR1 MNHEY and CDR2 SVGAGI. Trimming removed 3 bases from V and 7 bases from J; junction bases left unmatched: 7. The CDR3 DNA reads as TGTGCCAGCAGTTATGGGGGACAGGGGGCGAGGAATGAGCAGTTCTTC. This encodes CASSYGGQGARNEQFF.

This clone has only one observation. The sample has other DNA sequences that encode this CDR3 too. The chain carries TRBV7-9 and TRBJ1-1; tentative D call: TRBD1 (6 bases). The CDR3 has 13 amino acids. With 7 bases removed from V and 1 base from J, the gap between germline ends came to 10 bases. Germline V gives CDR1 SEHNR, CDR2 FQNEAQ (reference sequence). The CDR3 DNA follows: TGTGCCAGCACCTTGGGGGCGAACACTGAAGCTTTCTTT. Protein sequence: CASTLGANTEAFF. Variable domain in full (rest from reference TRBV7-9 and TRBJ1-1): DTGVSQNPRHKITKRGQNVTFRCDPISEHNRLYWYRQTLGQGPEFLTYFQNEAQLEKSRLLSDRFSAERPKGSFSTLEIQRTEQGDSAMYLCASTLGANTEAFFGQGTRLTVV.

The V gene is TRBV9, the J gene TRBJ1-2, with TRBD1 as a possible D gene (5 bases). Germline CDR1 SGDLS, CDR2 YYNGEE. CDR3 length equals 14 residues. The germline V and J ends were trimmed by 3 bases and 3 bases, with 12 bases remaining between them. CDR3 bases: TGTGCCAGCAGCGATGACGGAGGGGACTATGGCTACACCTTC. Its translation is CASSDDGGDYGYTF.